The entry below gives a single T cell receptor beta chain sequence along with its context. This clonotype showed up just a few times. What this receptor recognizes is not known. No much larger clone is present one base from it, and per-base qualities are unavailable. The CDR3 measures 18 amino acids from cysteine to phenylalanine. The read is trimmed to its CDR3 DNA, 54 bases read in frame from base 1. The germline V gene provides CDR1 SGHAT and CDR2 FQNNGV. At the junction V is shortened by 8 bases and J by 7 bases; bases outside the gene matches: 22. Amplification of TCR beta CDR3 regions was carried out from RNA transcripts. A first-round RT-PCR of the TCR CDR3 used the HTBI primer set with the Qiagen OneStep RT-PCR kit. Libraries were constructed in a second round of multiplex PCR, after which size selection and purification were performed. Paired-end sequencing of the libraries was performed with 100 bp reads on an Illumina HiSeq2000. The authors' pipeline ran thus. SOAPnuke was used to process the raw data, with reads discarded if the reads contained adapters or uncalled bases, had a mean Phred below 15, or lacked an exact constant-primer or identifier match. COPE v1.2.5 was used to merge the high-quality paired reads, and each unique nucleotide sequence was defined as a clonotype. MiTCR v1.1 was used to align clonotypes to the IMGT TRBV, TRBD and TRBJ reference segments. The analysis included only V-J combinations with a frequency above 0.0001, which together covered approximately 99% of the repertoires. A TCS score was defined as the ratio between F50 (clonal expansion) and ExV (chaos), using BLOSUM62-based TCRdist between CDR3 peptides within each V-J. Welch's t-statistics and random forest reduced 500 to 650 V-J features to 13, which were used in a naive Bayes classifier (R e1071). TCRdb took the public reads, trimmed them with fastp at Q25, ran MiXCR for clone calling and kept in-frame beta chains. Every entry covers one CDR3 protein and lists the most common genes and DNA from its rows. V and J calls and clone size were set by TCRdb, not the authors. The sample table records hundreds of thousands of distinct CDR3 sequences; 15% to 20% of these occur just once. The top ten clones comprise 47% of the sample.

In the ophthalmopathy patients, disease was moderately to severely active, with a Clinical Activity Score of 3 or more, a NOSPECS grade of 4 or more, and a duration of less than 3 months. The study excluded patients with uncontrolled infections, other autoimmune diseases, pregnancy or lactation. Diagnoses were established on the basis of clinical symptoms, serum thyroxine and TRAb, thyroid ultrasound, and orbital computed tomography. PBMCs were separated from 10 ml of fresh peripheral blood using Ficoll-Paque density gradient centrifugation. Total RNA was extracted using Trizol reagent, and RNA quality was assessed on an Agilent 2100 Bioanalyzer. These data originate in a study of T cells in Graves' hyperthyroidism and ophthalmopathy (dated by TCRdb to between 2018 and 2021). Describing the broader study: Peripheral blood was sampled at the time of initial diagnosis, prior to any treatment. The paper reports TCR Vbeta CDR3 sequencing of 140 or so peripheral blood samples: 40 or so ophthalmopathy, roughly 74 hyperthyroidism and around 17 progressor patients. Prospective prediction of ophthalmopathy was tested in an independent validation cohort of fewer than 20 hyperthyroidism patients and 17 patients who later progressed to ophthalmopathy. After blood sampling, hyperthyroidism patients were treated with methimazole at a starting dose of 30 mg daily, and ophthalmopathy patients were treated with high-dose intravenous methylprednisolone. In addition, the study compared T-cell repertoires in thyroid tissue and in blood from roughly six Graves' hyperthyroidism patients. To identify TCR V-J signatures that set the groups apart, the researchers used a discovery cohort of approximately 98 patients, made up of 40 to 45 with Graves' ophthalmopathy and 55 to 65 with stable Graves' hyperthyroidism. The roughly 91 discovery patients were randomly divided into training and test sets at a 7:3 ratio. General conclusions and limits of the study: No statistical method was used to set the sample size in advance, and investigators knew the group allocation. In cross-validation, a model built on a 13 V-J signature told ophthalmopathy apart from stable hyperthyroidism with 85% to 90% sensitivity and 81% to 82% specificity, and in testing the same model reached 80%/75%. Blood samples also contained most of the expanded thyroid clonotypes (frequency above 0.001), which suggests that blood repertoires may reflect thyroid immune responses. In validation, the model predicted progression to ophthalmopathy with just under 71% sensitivity and 72% to 75% specificity, a median of 6.5 months before onset.

The receptor's source is a man aged 35-49 years with Graves' ophthalmopathy. The receptor chain draws on TRBV11-2 and TRBJ2-1, with 8 bases in between that match TRBD2. The source material was blood. The DNA sequence follows: TGTGCCAGCGGATACCCCCCTACCGGGACTAGGGGGTGGAATGAGCAGTTCTTC. It specifies CASGYPPTGTRGWNEQFF.